This T cell receptor (beta chain) was identified during a study of T cell changes during pregnancy in multiple sclerosis. Here immunoSEQ multiplex PCR was the method, and the copy in TCRdb shows in-frame clones only, minus some. This table has about 99,000 clones, roughly 92% appearing once. The junction had 4 bases not matched to a gene; V was cut back by 8 bases and J by 1 base. The CDR3 is 14 amino acids. CDR1 LNHDA and CDR2 SQIVND come from the germline V gene (reference sequence). The clonotype originates from a female donor with multiple sclerosis, enrolled in a pregnancy study. The sample in question was peripheral blood, obtained after pregnancy. This rearrangement joins TRBV19 to TRBJ2-3; 9 nucleotides agree with TRBD1. CDR3 in DNA: TGTGCCAGTGGGACAGGGTGGGGCACAGATACGCAGTATTTT. It specifies CASGTGWGTDTQYF.